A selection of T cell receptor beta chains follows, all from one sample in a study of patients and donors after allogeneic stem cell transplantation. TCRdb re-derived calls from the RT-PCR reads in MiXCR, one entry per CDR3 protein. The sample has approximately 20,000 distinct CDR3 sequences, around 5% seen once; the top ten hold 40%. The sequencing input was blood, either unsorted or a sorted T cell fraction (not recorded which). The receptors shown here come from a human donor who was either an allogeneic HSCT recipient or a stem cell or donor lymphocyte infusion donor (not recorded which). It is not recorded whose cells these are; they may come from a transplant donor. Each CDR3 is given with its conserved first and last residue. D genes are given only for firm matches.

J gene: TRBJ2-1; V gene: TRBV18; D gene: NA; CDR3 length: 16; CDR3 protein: CASSPPAGGAYNEQFF
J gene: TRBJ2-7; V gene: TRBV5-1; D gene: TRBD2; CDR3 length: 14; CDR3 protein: CASSLVPSGDEQYF
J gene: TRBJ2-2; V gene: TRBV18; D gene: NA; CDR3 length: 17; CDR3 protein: CASSPPGPAGYPGELFF
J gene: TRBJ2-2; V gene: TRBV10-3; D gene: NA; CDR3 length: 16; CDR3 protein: CAIWVTRRTGTGELFF
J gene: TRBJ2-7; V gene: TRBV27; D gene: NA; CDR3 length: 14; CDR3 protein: CASSIHPGSYEQYF
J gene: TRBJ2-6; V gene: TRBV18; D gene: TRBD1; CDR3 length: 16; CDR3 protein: CASSPPGGPGANVLTF
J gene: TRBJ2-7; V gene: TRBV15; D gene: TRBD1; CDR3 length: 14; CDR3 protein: CATSNDRGRFEQYF
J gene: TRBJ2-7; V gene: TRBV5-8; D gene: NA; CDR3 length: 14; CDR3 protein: CASSLFSRGYEQYF
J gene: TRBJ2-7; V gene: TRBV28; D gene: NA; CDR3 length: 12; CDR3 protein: CASSQQGTEQYF
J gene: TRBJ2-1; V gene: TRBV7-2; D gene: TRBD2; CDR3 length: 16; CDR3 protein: CASSIFGGGADNEQFF
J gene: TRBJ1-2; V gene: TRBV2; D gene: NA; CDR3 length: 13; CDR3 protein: CASSESGAQGYTF
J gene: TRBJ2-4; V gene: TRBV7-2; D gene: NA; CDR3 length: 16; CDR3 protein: CASSDILQAASNIQYF
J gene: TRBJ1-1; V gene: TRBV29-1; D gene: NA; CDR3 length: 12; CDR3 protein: CSVETSYTEAFF
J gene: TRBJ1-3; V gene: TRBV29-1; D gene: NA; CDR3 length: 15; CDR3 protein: CSVAILTLSGNTIYF
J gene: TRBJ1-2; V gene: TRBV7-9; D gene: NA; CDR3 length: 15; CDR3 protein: CASRSPGQTDYGYTF
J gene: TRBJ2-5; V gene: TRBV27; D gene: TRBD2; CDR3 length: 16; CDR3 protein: CASSLWRELKGETQYF
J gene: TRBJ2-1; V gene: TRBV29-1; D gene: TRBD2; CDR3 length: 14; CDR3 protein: CSVSVAGGRNEQFF
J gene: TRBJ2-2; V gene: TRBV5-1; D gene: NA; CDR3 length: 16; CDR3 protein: CASSRTLGSNTGELFF
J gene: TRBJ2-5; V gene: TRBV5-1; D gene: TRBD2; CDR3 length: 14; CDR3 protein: CASSLVAGEETQYF
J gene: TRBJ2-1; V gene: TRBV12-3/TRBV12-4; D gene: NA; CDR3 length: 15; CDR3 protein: CASRRAPRGVNEQFF
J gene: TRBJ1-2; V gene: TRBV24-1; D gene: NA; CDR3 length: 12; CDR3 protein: CATSEEGYGYTF
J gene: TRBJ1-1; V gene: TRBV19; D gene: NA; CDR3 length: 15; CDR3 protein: CASSIAYTMNTEAFF
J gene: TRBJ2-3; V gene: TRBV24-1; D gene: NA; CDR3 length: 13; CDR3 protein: CATSGGNTDTQYF
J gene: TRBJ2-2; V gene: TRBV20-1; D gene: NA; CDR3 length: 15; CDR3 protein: CSARKQFSNTGELFF
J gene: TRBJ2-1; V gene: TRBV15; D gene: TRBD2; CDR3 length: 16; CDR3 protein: CATSRASGSSYNEQFF
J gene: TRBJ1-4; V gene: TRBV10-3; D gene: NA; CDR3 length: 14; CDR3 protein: CATSPGGQVEKLFF
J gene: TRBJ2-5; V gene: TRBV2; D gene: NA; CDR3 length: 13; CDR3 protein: CASMRTSKETQYF
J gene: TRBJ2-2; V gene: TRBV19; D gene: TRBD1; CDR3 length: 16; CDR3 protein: CASSMEGQGALGELFF
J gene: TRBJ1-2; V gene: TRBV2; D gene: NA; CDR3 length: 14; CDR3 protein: CASRTKWDGEVPAF
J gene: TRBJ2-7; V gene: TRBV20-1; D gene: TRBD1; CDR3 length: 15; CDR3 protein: CSASPGQGTNYEQYF
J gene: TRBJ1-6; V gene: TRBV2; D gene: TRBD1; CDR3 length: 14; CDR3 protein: CASSPGQNNSPLHF
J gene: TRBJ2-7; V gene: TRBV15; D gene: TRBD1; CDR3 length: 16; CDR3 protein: CATSRGRTGASYEQYF
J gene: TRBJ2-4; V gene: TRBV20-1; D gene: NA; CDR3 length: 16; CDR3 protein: CSARERDLMAKNIQYF
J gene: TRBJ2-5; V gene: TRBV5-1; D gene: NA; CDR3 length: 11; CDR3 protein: CASSFEGTQYF
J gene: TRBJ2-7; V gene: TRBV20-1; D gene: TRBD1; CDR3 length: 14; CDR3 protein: CSAREGTGTYEQYF
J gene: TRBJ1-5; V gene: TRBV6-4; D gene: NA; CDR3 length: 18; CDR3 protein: CASSDTYVPGLGNQPQHF
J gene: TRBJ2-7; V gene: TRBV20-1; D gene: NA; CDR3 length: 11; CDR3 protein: CSARGRREQYF